This entry is about one T cell receptor (beta chain). Its antigen remains unknown. The data belong to a study of blood T cells in healthy people across ages. Study-wide points: Researchers said unsorted PBMCs prevented a conclusive naive versus antigen-experienced comparison.

This CDR3 spans 14 amino acids. Trimming stripped 3 bases from V and 4 bases from J, with 12 bases between. Per germline, CDR1 LNHDA and CDR2 SQIVND (reference sequence). Sample-barcoded 5' priming and a J-beta primer mix drove a second PCR of about 6 to 12 cycles. Using its own MiXCR run on the 5' RACE reads, TCRdb lists one record per CDR3 protein. Of under 1 million distinct CDR3 sequences listed, 40% to 50% are singletons. The TCR sequence derives from a man between 60 and 70 years old in good health. The sample taken for sequencing was blood. The V call is TRBV19, the J call TRBJ1-2; no firm D call. The CDR3 is CASSIGVRAYGYTF. CDR3 DNA: TGTGCCAGTAGTATTGGTGTACGGGCCTATGGCTACACCTTC.